These 26 T cell receptor beta chains came from one sample sequenced in a study of long-term antiretroviral therapy in people with HIV. This was the immunoSEQ v3.0 assay at survey level. Clones were read by immunoSEQ multiplex PCR, and TCRdb kept only the in-frame ones, dropping some. This sample has approximately 20,000 clones; roughly 80% occur once, and the top ten carry 12%. The sequencing here drew on unsorted PBMCs, taken 1.6 years after starting antiretroviral therapy. The receptors here all came from a man aged 35 to 55 with HIV.

The V and J genes are TRBV27 and TRBJ1-6; TRBD1 aligns across 9 bases. Germline loops: CDR1 MNHEY, CDR2 SMNVEV (reference sequence). There are 18 residues in the CDR3. J lost 1 base, V lost 6 bases, and 10 bases had no gene match. This CDR3 is CASSLQEGQGSYNSPLHF. CDR3 DNA: TGTGCCAGCAGCCTACAAGAGGGACAGGGATCCTATAATTCACCCCTCCACTTT.

The chain joins TRBV13 to TRBJ1-2; 10 positions agree with TRBD1. CDR1 is PRHDT, CDR2 FYEKMQ, per germline (reference sequence). This CDR3 has 15 residues. V shed 7 bases and J 4 bases; nucleotides not matched to a gene: 9. CDR3 protein: CASTYGTGVIYGYTF. CDR3 nucleotide sequence: TGTGCCAGCACCTACGGGACAGGGGTTATCTATGGCTACACCTTC.

CDR3 sequence (DNA): TGTGCCAGCACCCCGAGTTATGGCTACACCTTC. Amino acid sequence: CASTPSYGYTF. V gene TRBV5-8 combines with J gene TRBJ1-2; D not resolved. This CDR3 has 11 amino acids. The germline gives CDR1 SGHTS, CDR2 YDEGEE. The V gene lost 6 bases and the J gene lost 5 bases, with 8 bases spanning the gap.

This chain connects TRBV5-1 to TRBJ2-3; 7 bases agree with TRBD1. CDR1 is SGHRS and CDR2 is YFSETQ in the germline V gene. J lost 6 bases, V lost 7 bases, and 14 bases had no gene match. The CDR3 is 15 amino acids. The CDR3 DNA reads TGCGCCAGCTCTTTAACGCGAGGGGGACAGGATACGCAGTATTTT. This codes for CASSLTRGGQDTQYF.

The rearrangement links TRBV27 to TRBJ2-2; 10 nucleotides match TRBD2. V dropped 3 bases and J dropped 3; count of bases not matched to a gene: 7. This CDR3 spans 17 amino acids. The V gene's germline CDR1 is MNHEY and CDR2 SMNVEV (reference sequence). The CDR3 nucleotides are TGTGCCAGCAGTTTTTTAGTACTAGCGGGGTACACCGGGGAGCTGTTTTTT. Protein product: CASSFLVLAGYTGELFF.

The J gene is TRBJ2-3, the V gene TRBV6-1, with D perhaps TRBD2 (6 bases). The germline V and J ends were trimmed by 6 bases and 2 bases, with 15 bases remaining between them. This CDR3 contains 15 residues. The V gene's germline CDR1 is MNHNS and CDR2 SASEGT. The CDR3 sequence is CASRTGTSTTDTQYF. DNA of the CDR3: TGTGCCAGCAGAACCGGGACTTCGACCACAGATACGCAGTATTTT.

This sequence joins TRBV6-1 and TRBJ1-1; 8 bases are a match to TRBD1. Germline CDR1 reads MNHNS; CDR2 reads SASEGT. The CDR3 is made up of 16 amino acids. J was trimmed by 3 bases and V by 4 bases; bases with no gene match: 10. The CDR3 is CASSAGGRQGYTEAFF. In DNA form, the CDR3 reads TGTGCCAGCAGTGCAGGCGGGAGACAGGGGTACACTGAAGCTTTCTTT.

This chain joins TRBV7-9 and TRBJ1-2; tentative D call: TRBD1 (5 bases). Trimming took 5 bases from V and 12 from J, leaving 16 bases between them. The germline V gene encodes CDR1 SEHNR and CDR2 FQNEAQ (reference sequence). The length of the CDR3 is 12 residues. Here the CDR3 DNA reads TGTGCCAGCAGCCGTATGGGGGAATTCCACACCTTC. This encodes CASSRMGEFHTF.

CDR3 bases: TGTGCCAGCAGCCCAATAGTGGTCAGCTCCTACAATGAGCAGTTCTTC. This gives the protein CASSPIVVSSYNEQFF. The chain couples TRBV7-3 to TRBJ2-1; D gene unclear. In germline, CDR1 is SGHTA, CDR2 FQGTGA. CDR3 length: 16 residues. Between the trimmed V and J ends, which lost 5 bases and 0 bases, there was a span of 14 bases.

V gene TRBV2 combines with J gene TRBJ1-5, with 8 bases aligning to TRBD1. Germline trimming cut 5 bases from V and 6 bases from J; bases unmatched to any gene: 9. This CDR3 contains 15 residues. Per the germline V gene, CDR1 is SNHLY and CDR2 is FYNNEI. CDR3 amino acids: CASSIQGVESQPQHF. The CDR3 DNA is TGTGCCAGCAGTATACAGGGGGTCGAGAGTCAGCCCCAGCATTTT.

The CDR3 spells CASSIKGYSNQPQHF. The CDR3 nucleotides are TGTGCCAGTAGTATAAAAGGGTATAGCAATCAGCCCCAGCATTTT. The chain links TRBV19 to TRBJ1-5; no firm D call. The CDR3 runs 15 residues. The germline V and J ends were trimmed by 2 bases and 0 bases, with 8 bases remaining between them. The V gene's germline CDR1 is LNHDA and CDR2 SQIVND (reference sequence).

The chain links TRBV5-8 to TRBJ2-1, with TRBD2 matching 7 bases. Losses at the gene ends were 0 bases for V and 12 bases for J; bases not matched to a gene: 12. Germline assignment: CDR1 SGHTS and CDR2 YDEGEE. The CDR3 covers 15 residues. The CDR3: CASSLAPGGNPGQFF. The CDR3 DNA follows: TGTGCCAGCAGCTTGGCCCCGGGGGGAAACCCAGGGCAGTTCTTC.

The chain has TRBV6-5 and TRBJ1-2; D gene uncertain. The CDR3 extends over 12 amino acids. Deletions cut 6 bases from V and 8 bases from J, with 13 bases between. The germline V gene has CDR1 MNHEY and CDR2 SVGAGI. CDR3 coding DNA: TGTGCCAGCAGACGACAAGGGTACGGCTACACCTTC. Amino acids: CASRRQGYGYTF.

This rearrangement joins TRBV27 to TRBJ1-1; D might be TRBD1 (5 bases). Between the trimmed V and J ends, which lost 3 bases and 2 bases, there was a span of 13 bases. Germline CDR1 reads MNHEY; CDR2 reads SMNVEV (reference sequence). This CDR3 has 15 residues. The CDR3 reads CASSFNRDLNTEAFF. The CDR3 DNA sequence: TGTGCCAGCAGTTTCAACCGGGACCTCAACACTGAAGCTTTCTTT.

This chain joins TRBV7-2 and TRBJ2-3; D perhaps matches TRBD2 (5 bases). This CDR3 has 17 residues. CDR1 and CDR2 from the germline V gene are SGHTA and FQGNSA. Trimming removed 1 base from V and 5 bases from J, with 19 bases in between. The CDR3 sequence: CASSLVLFAGERDTQYF. The CDR3 bases are TGTGCCAGCAGCTTAGTCTTGTTTGCGGGCGAGCGAGATACGCAGTATTTT.

This chain uses TRBV4-2 with TRBJ2-5, with 12 bases fitting TRBD2. Trimming at V came to 0 bases and at J to 5 bases, leaving 10 bases not matched to a gene. Germline V CDR1 and CDR2: LGHNA, YNFKEQ. The CDR3 runs 18 residues. In nucleotides, the CDR3 is TGTGCCAGCAGCCAAGAGTGGGAACTAGCGGGAGGCGCGGAGACCCAGTACTTC. Its protein is CASSQEWELAGGAETQYF.

The rearrangement uses TRBV30 and TRBJ1-2, with D tentatively TRBD1 (6 bases). Germline V gene data show CDR1 as GTSNPN and CDR2 as SVGIG (reference sequence). The CDR3 runs 15 residues. The ends were cut back, 0 bases at V and 4 bases at J, with 15 bases in the middle. CDR3 coding DNA: TGTGCCTGGAGTGTATTTACAGGGACCGGCTATGGCTACACCTTC. It translates to CAWSVFTGTGYGYTF. The full variable domain, its missing parts supplied by reference TRBV30 and TRBJ1-2, is SQTIHQWPATLVQPVGSPLSLECTVEGTSNPNLYWYRQAAGRGLQLLFYSVGIGQISSEVPQNLSASRPQDRQFILSSKKLLLSDSGFYLCAWSVFTGTGYGYTFGSGTRLTVV.

The chain links TRBV7-8 to TRBJ1-2; D gene uncertain. CDR3 length: 16 amino acids. Trimming took 5 bases from V and 0 from J, leaving 16 bases between them. The germline V gene encodes CDR1 SGHVS and CDR2 FQNEAQ. The CDR3 loop is CASSMAEMESNYGYTF. The CDR3 DNA reads as TGTGCCAGCAGCATGGCAGAGATGGAATCTAACTATGGCTACACCTTC.

The gene calls are TRBV5-1 and TRBJ2-7; 11 positions agree with TRBD2. The length of the CDR3 is 14 residues. The trim removed 4 bases at V and 5 bases at J, leaving 5 bases unmatched. Germline V lookup: CDR1 SGHRS, CDR2 YFSETQ. The CDR3 DNA reads as TGCGCCAGCAGCCTAACTAGCGGGAGTAACGAGCAGTACTTC. Translated, it gives CASSLTSGSNEQYF.

The sample holds a few counts of this clone. This sequence joins TRBV18 and TRBJ1-2, with 7 nucleotides matching TRBD1. V lost 3 bases and J lost 3; bases outside the gene matches: 4. CDR3 length: 14 residues. CDR1 is KGHSH, CDR2 LQKENI, per germline. CDR3 protein: CASSPSGGDYGYTF. In DNA, the CDR3 is TGTGCCAGCTCACCTTCAGGGGGAGACTATGGCTACACCTTC.

The rearrangement links TRBV19 to TRBJ2-3; D is possibly TRBD1 or TRBD2 (5 bases each). The CDR3 covers 14 residues. The V end was cut by 5 bases, the J end by 4 bases, with 13 bases between. In germline, CDR1 is LNHDA, CDR2 SQIVND (reference sequence). As DNA, the CDR3 is TGTGCCAGTAGTCGGGGCAGGTGGGCAGATACGCAGTATTTT. It is translated as CASSRGRWADTQYF.

The table lists this clone with a count of one. The chain combines TRBV7-9 with TRBJ2-3, with 9 bases that match TRBD2. CDR3 length: 17 amino acids. V was clipped by 4 bases and J by 1 base; unmatched bases: 9. CDR1 and CDR2 (germline): SEHNR, FQNEAQ (reference sequence). CDR3 nucleotide sequence: TGTGCCAGCAGCTCCCCGGGACTAGCTCCGGGCACAGATACGCAGTATTTT. This translates into CASSSPGLAPGTDTQYF.

This rearrangement joins TRBV4-1 to TRBJ2-1, with D perhaps given as TRBD1 or TRBD2 (6 bases each). Germline V gene lookup returns CDR1 MGHRA and CDR2 YSYEKL. CDR3 size: 13 residues. V was cut by 4 bases and J by 9 bases, with 13 bases left in between. CDR3 in DNA: TGCGCCAGCAGCCCAATACAGGGAGGTGAGCAGTTCTTC. It encodes CASSPIQGGEQFF.

This chain links TRBV20-1 with TRBJ1-2, with D tentatively TRBD1 (5 bases). This CDR3 is built from 11 residues. Germline CDR1 is DFQATT and CDR2 is SNEGSKA (reference sequence). Written as DNA, the CDR3 is TGCAGCGTGGCGGACATCTATGGCTACACCTTC. Translation: CSVADIYGYTF.

The chain carries TRBV7-3 and TRBJ2-3, with TRBD2 as a possible D gene (6 bases). The V gene lost 5 bases and the J gene lost 0 bases, with 9 bases spanning the gap. The germline V gene has CDR1 SGHTA and CDR2 FQGTGA. CDR3 size: 14 residues. DNA of the CDR3: TGTGCCAGCAGCCCGGCGGGAAGCACAGATACGCAGTATTTT. Translated: CASSPAGSTDTQYF.

The V call is TRBV7-9, the J call TRBJ2-1; D gene uncertain. V dropped 1 base and J dropped 3 bases, with 4 bases sitting between them. Germline V CDR1 and CDR2: SEHNR, FQNEAQ (reference sequence). The CDR3 covers 13 residues. CDR3 protein: CASSLDGYNEQFF. CDR3 in DNA: TGTGCCAGCAGCTTAGACGGCTACAATGAGCAGTTCTTC.